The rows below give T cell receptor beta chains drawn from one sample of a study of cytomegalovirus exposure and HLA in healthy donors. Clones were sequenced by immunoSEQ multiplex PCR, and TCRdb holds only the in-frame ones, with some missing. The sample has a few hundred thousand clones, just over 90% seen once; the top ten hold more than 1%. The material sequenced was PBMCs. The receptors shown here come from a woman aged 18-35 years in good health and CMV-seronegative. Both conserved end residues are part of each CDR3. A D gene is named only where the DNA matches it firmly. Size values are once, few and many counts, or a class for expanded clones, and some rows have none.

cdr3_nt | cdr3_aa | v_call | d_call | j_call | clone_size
TGTGCCAGCAGCCTTTCTAGCGGGAGGGCCACCGGGGAGCTGTTTTTT | CASSLSSGRATGELFF | TRBV7-8 | TRBD2 | TRBJ2-2 | few
TGTGCCATCGGCGAAGGGGTAGAGATTGGTCAGCCCCAGCATTTT | CAIGEGVEIGQPQHF | TRBV10-3 | NA | TRBJ1-5 | NA
TGTGCCAGCAGCGGCACAGGGGGCGATTCCAATGAGCAGTTCTTC | CASSGTGGDSNEQFF | TRBV7-9 | TRBD1 | TRBJ2-1 | NA
TGTGCCAGCTCACCAATCGGGAGTGGGGGCACAGATACGCAGTATTTT | CASSPIGSGGTDTQYF | TRBV18 | NA | TRBJ2-3 | NA
TGTGCCAGCAGGTTCGTCGGGGGCAATGAGCAGTTCTTC | CASRFVGGNEQFF | TRBV27 | NA | TRBJ2-1 | once
TGTGCCAGCAGAACGGACAGGGGGGAAACTGAAGCTTTCTTT | CASRTDRGETEAFF | TRBV2 | TRBD1 | TRBJ1-1 | NA
TGTGCCAGCAGCTTGAGGACTAGCGGTCATAGCTCCTACAATGAGCAGTTCTTC | CASSLRTSGHSSYNEQFF | TRBV5-6 | TRBD2 | TRBJ2-1 | NA
TGTGCCAGCAGTGAATCAGGGAAAGGCACAGATACGCAGTATTTT | CASSESGKGTDTQYF | TRBV25-1 | NA | TRBJ2-3 | NA
TGTGCCAGCAGCACGTTTTACAGGGGTACCGCCAAAAACATTCAGTACTTC | CASSTFYRGTAKNIQYF | TRBV5-4 | TRBD1 | TRBJ2-4 | once
TGTGCCAGCAGTGCGGACAGGGCGGGGAGCACTGAAGCTTTCTTT | CASSADRAGSTEAFF | TRBV6-1 | TRBD1 | TRBJ1-1 | NA
TGTGCCAGTAGCCCCAATAATTCACCCCTCCACTTT | CASSPNNSPLHF | TRBV19 | NA | TRBJ1-6 | NA
TGTGCCAGCAGCTTAGCTGCAGGGCAAGAGACCCAGTACTTC | CASSLAAGQETQYF | TRBV7-6 | NA | TRBJ2-5 | NA
TGTGCCAGCAGCTTAGCCAGGGGGCTTTCCAATCAGCCCCAGCATTTT | CASSLARGLSNQPQHF | TRBV5-6 | TRBD1 | TRBJ1-5 | NA
TGTGCCAGCAGCCAAGATCTTGAACTAGCGGGAGTCGGCGAGCAGTTCTTC | CASSQDLELAGVGEQFF | TRBV4-2 | TRBD2 | TRBJ2-1 | NA
TGTGCCAGCTCACCACCTATAGGGACAGGGGAAGAGACCCAGTACTTC | CASSPPIGTGEETQYF | TRBV18 | TRBD1 | TRBJ2-5 | NA
TGCAGCGTTGGGGGGACAGGGCCGAACACCGGGGAGCTGTTTTTT | CSVGGTGPNTGELFF | TRBV29-1 | TRBD1 | TRBJ2-2 | NA
TGTGCCAGCAGTCCCGGGACAGAGAACTATGGCTACACCTTC | CASSPGTENYGYTF | TRBV5-6 | TRBD1 | TRBJ1-2 | NA
TGTGCCAGCAGTGCCCCCGGTGTACCCGCCTACAATGAGCAGTTCTTC | CASSAPGVPAYNEQFF | TRBV27 | NA | TRBJ2-1 | NA
TGTGCCAGCAGTGACTCGAACTTAGTCGGGGAAACGACCGGGGAGCTGTTTTTT | CASSDSNLVGETTGELFF | TRBV6-4 | NA | TRBJ2-2 | NA
TGTGCCAGCAGGCCCGGGACAGGGGTTGAAAAACTGTTTTTT | CASRPGTGVEKLFF | TRBV27 | TRBD1 | TRBJ1-4 | NA
TGCGCCAGCACCTTCTGGACACCGGGAGAGACCCAGTACTTC | CASTFWTPGETQYF | TRBV5-1 | NA | TRBJ2-5 | NA
TGTGCCAGCAGCGCCTCGGGGGGGAGGAGTGAAGCTTTCTTT | CASSASGGRSEAFF | TRBV6-6 | NA | TRBJ1-1 | NA
TGTGCCAGCAGTGACCCTACTCTGGACACTAACTATGGCTACACCTTC | CASSDPTLDTNYGYTF | TRBV6-1 | NA | TRBJ1-2 | NA
TGTGCCAGCAGCTGGTATCGGGGCTACGAGCAGTACTTC | CASSWYRGYEQYF | TRBV11-2 | NA | TRBJ2-7 | NA
TGTGCCAGCAGTTCTCCGGGAGAAAAGGGAAACACCATATATTTT | CASSSPGEKGNTIYF | TRBV28 | NA | TRBJ1-3 | once
TGTGCCAGCAGTGCGACAGGGATCTATGGCTACACCTTC | CASSATGIYGYTF | TRBV2 | TRBD1 | TRBJ1-2 | few